The clone carrying this TCR beta chain has just a few counts. Individuals aged roughly 18 to 95 years were recruited from fewer than 30 US areas. Participants had their cohort set by participant-reported clinical history. The sample is drawn from a study of blood T cell repertoires in COVID-19. The CDR3 has 15 amino acids. The ends were cut back, 2 bases at V and 1 base at J, with 11 bases in the middle. In germline, CDR1 is SNHLY, CDR2 FYNNEI. Produced via immunoSEQ multiplex PCR; TCRdb's table is partial and in-frame only. The table has 250,000 or so clones, approximately 90% seen once. This TCR derives from a man aged 35 to 55 who had been exposed to COVID-19. The sample consisted of PBMCs or T cells enriched from blood (not recorded which). The rearrangement links TRBV2 to TRBJ1-1; D gene uncertain. CDR3 bases: TGTGCCAGCAGTGAATTAGGTCAGGCGAACACTGAAGCTTTCTTT. This sequence encodes CASSELGQANTEAFF.